This entry lists 3 T cell receptor beta chains sequenced from one sample in a study of T cell responses to AZD1222 COVID-19 vaccine (dated by TCRdb to about 2021). This specimen's time point label, interpreted: baseline before first vaccination. The treatment or condition label, as the study defines it: meningococcal conjugate vaccine given as trial control. Libraries were made using the immunoSEQ multiplex PCR assay. TCRdb obtained this table from immuneACCESS and retained in-frame rearrangements with V and J assigned. These tables miss some clones; where compared with another copy, unresolved V genes account for less than half of the shortfall, and the remainder is unexplained. The sample table holds about 140,000 clones, of which approximately 95% were seen once. The leading ten clones occupy 0.85% to 0.95% of the sample. Sequencing used peripheral blood, obtained on day 0 of MenACWY control vaccination. The receptors were gathered from an adult in good health.

J is TRBJ1-6 and V is TRBV6-5, with D tentatively TRBD1 (6 bases). Germline loops: CDR1 MNHEY, CDR2 SVGAGI. V lost 6 bases and J lost 9, with 15 bases in between. The CDR3 length is 14 residues. The CDR3 loop is CASRGGGRGSPLHF. DNA of the CDR3: TGTGCCAGCAGGGGCGGGGGCCGGGGTTCACCCCTCCACTTT.

This clone was seen just once. The chain joins TRBV9 to TRBJ1-2, with TRBD1 identical over 9 bases. Germline trimming cut 3 bases from V and 7 bases from J; bases unmatched to any gene: 4. The V gene's germline CDR1 is SGDLS and CDR2 YYNGEE. CDR3 length: 13 amino acids. As DNA, the CDR3 is TGTGCCAGCAGCGCAGGGACAGGGCTTGGCTACACCTTC. This translates into CASSAGTGLGYTF.

The chain uses TRBV18 and TRBJ2-1; D gene uncertain. There are 15 residues in the CDR3. Trimming stripped 3 bases from V and 0 bases from J, with 9 bases between. Germline CDR1 reads KGHSH; CDR2 reads LQKENI. CDR3 residues: CASSPRSYSYNEQFF. The CDR3 coding sequence is TGTGCCAGCTCACCTCGGTCCTACTCCTACAATGAGCAGTTCTTC.